One T cell receptor beta chain is described in this entry. Its antigen is not identified. Produced via immunoSEQ multiplex PCR; TCRdb's table is partial and in-frame only. The data contain roughly 17,000 clones, roughly 91% of them singletons. This entry belongs to a study of T cells in localized non-small cell lung cancer. Trimming pared 0 bases from V and 11 bases from J, leaving 17 bases between. CDR3 length equals 14 residues. Germline V lookup: CDR1 MNHEY, CDR2 SMNVEV (reference sequence). Overall study results and limits: The study found T cell clonality highest in uninvolved adjacent lung, above tumor. Of the top 100 tumor clones, median roughly 60 were in adjacent lung, about 26 among its top 100. Only one tumor region was sequenced, so heterogeneity remains possible.

V is TRBV27 and J is TRBJ2-7; D is undetermined. This TCR came from a male donor aged 60 or over with stage II squamous cell lung carcinoma. The starting material was peripheral blood, obtained before any cancer treatment. The CDR3 protein is CASSLSQPFYAEYF. CDR3 nucleotide sequence: TGTGCCAGCAGTTTATCGCAACCGTTCTACGCAGAGTACTTC.